This T cell receptor (beta chain) was identified in a study of CD4 T cells in relation to SARS-CoV-2 and coronaviruses. Study-wide results and limits: No crossreactivity against non-spike viral proteins was tested here. In roughly 65% of donors, memory CD4+ clonotypes crossrecognized SARS-CoV-2 and at least one common cold coronavirus spike.

Germline CDR1 and CDR2: LNHDA and SQIVND (reference sequence). The CDR3 sequence is 15 residues long. V gave up 5 bases and J gave up 6 bases, with 16 bases separating them. Details on this clone: Its antigen remains unknown.

Repertoires were generated with immunoSEQ multiplex PCR, while TCRdb's copy carries only in-frame clones and drops some. This sample yields 55,000 to 75,000 clones, of which over 70% are seen a single time; over 1.5% belongs to the top ten. CD4+ T cells from unexposed donors were obtained before the COVID-19 pandemic (2011-2018). The source is a human donor in good health. Sequences were obtained from memory CD4+ T cells from PBMCs. The chain joins TRBV19 to TRBJ2-2; D not resolved. This CDR3 reads CASSSTFGDSGELFF. DNA of the CDR3: TGTGCCAGTAGTTCAACCTTTGGGGATTCCGGGGAGCTGTTTTTT. The full variable domain, with the rest looked up from reference TRBV19 and TRBJ2-2, is DGGITQSPKYLFRKEGQNVTLSCEQNLNHDAMYWYRQDPGQGLRLIYYSQIVNDFQKGDIAEGYSVSREKKESFPLTVTSAQKNPTAFYLCASSSTFGDSGELFFGEGSRLTVL.